These 7 T cell receptor beta chains were sequenced from one sample in a study of cytomegalovirus exposure and HLA in healthy donors. Primers: 60 Vbeta forward and 13 Jbeta reverse. The table came from immunoSEQ multiplex PCR; TCRdb's copy has only in-frame clones and leaves some out. The profile shows around 97,000 clones, roughly 77% of them singletons. The specimen was PBMCs. The receptors shown here come from a woman younger than 35 in good health and CMV-seropositive.

The J gene is TRBJ1-4, the V gene TRBV9; D remains unclear. The V and J ends lost 1 base and 13 bases respectively, with 17 bases between them. Germline V CDR1 and CDR2: SGDLS, YYNGEE. CDR3 size: 14 residues. The CDR3 loop is CASSVYGREGGLFF. In nucleotides, the CDR3 is TGTGCCAGCAGCGTATACGGAAGAGAAGGCGGACTGTTTTTT.

The V and J genes are TRBV30 and TRBJ2-5; unclear D gene. The germline gives CDR1 GTSNPN, CDR2 SVGIG (reference sequence). V was pared by 5 bases and J by 5 bases, with 9 bases between. The CDR3 has 11 residues. This CDR3 reads CAWEWSETQYF. The CDR3 DNA follows: TGTGCCTGGGAGTGGAGCGAGACCCAGTACTTC. The variable domain in full, completed from reference TRBV30 and TRBJ2-5, reads SQTIHQWPATLVQPVGSPLSLECTVEGTSNPNLYWYRQAAGRGLQLLFYSVGIGQISSEVPQNLSASRPQDRQFILSSKKLLLSDSGFYLCAWEWSETQYFGPGTRLLVL.

Only a few counts were recorded for this clone. This rearrangement joins TRBV7-8 to TRBJ2-1; 13 bases line up with TRBD2. The J segment lost 2 bases and the V segment lost 1 base, leaving 5 bases of the junction unmatched. CDR1 is SGHVS, CDR2 FQNEAQ, per germline. The CDR3 is 18 amino acids. The CDR3 sequence is CASSLEGLAGVPYNEQFF. As DNA, the CDR3 is TGTGCCAGCAGCTTAGAAGGACTAGCGGGAGTTCCCTACAATGAGCAGTTCTTC.

This chain connects TRBV7-2 to TRBJ2-7; 12 nucleotides line up with TRBD2. With 4 bases clipped from V and 11 bases from J, the junction kept 12 bases outside the gene matches. CDR3 length: 15 amino acids. Per germline, CDR1 SGHTA and CDR2 FQGNSA. In nucleotides, the CDR3 is TGTGCCAGCAGCTCGTCTCTAGCGGGAGGGCCATTCAAGTACTTC. It specifies CASSSSLAGGPFKYF.

This clone turned up a few times. The chain is built from TRBV4-3 and TRBJ2-2; D perhaps matches TRBD1 (6 bases). The germline V and J ends were trimmed by 5 bases and 2 bases, with 12 bases remaining between them. The V gene's germline CDR1 is LGHNA and CDR2 YSLEER. CDR3 length equals 15 residues. The CDR3 DNA reads TGCGCCAGCAGCTTCGACAGGATCAACACCGGGGAGCTGTTTTTT. It translates to CASSFDRINTGELFF.

This clone has only a few counts. The V and J genes are TRBV11-2 and TRBJ1-2; 10 nucleotides match TRBD1. CDR3 size: 16 residues. Unmatched junction bases numbered 4, after V lost 0 bases and J lost 3 bases. Germline values: CDR1 SGHAT, CDR2 FQNNGV. Here the CDR3 reads CASSLDPTGGYYGYTF. In nucleotides, the CDR3 is TGTGCCAGCAGCTTAGACCCGACAGGGGGCTACTATGGCTACACCTTC.

The V call is TRBV10-1, the J call TRBJ1-2, with D tentatively TRBD1 (6 bases). The germline V and J ends were trimmed by 7 bases and 2 bases, with 14 bases remaining between them. CDR1 is WNHNN and CDR2 is SYGVQD in the germline V gene (reference sequence). CDR3 length equals 14 residues. This CDR3 reads CASILGGKNYGYTF. The CDR3 DNA reads as TGCGCCAGCATTCTTGGGGGCAAAAACTATGGCTACACCTTC.